A selection of T cell receptor beta chains follows, all from one sample in a study of CD8 T cells in ankylosing spondylitis. From the 5' RACE reads, TCRdb called clonotypes with MiXCR, one entry per CDR3 protein. The profile covers under 150,000 distinct CDR3 sequences, with around 9.3% appearing a single time and approximately 3.4% taken by the ten largest. Sequencing was performed on blood, either unsorted or a sorted T cell fraction (not recorded which). These receptor sequences come from a male donor with ankylosing spondylitis or in good health (not recorded which). The CDR3 runs from the conserved cysteine through the conserved F or W. D genes are given only for firm matches. Rows may omit the clone size; those that give it use once, few, many or a size class.

j_call	v_call	d_call	clone_size	cdr3_aa	cdr3_nt
TRBJ2-7	TRBV5-1	TRBD2	many	CASSITSCPPGGEQYF	TGCGCCAGCAGCATCACTAGCTGCCCACCGGGGGGCGAGCAGTACTTC
TRBJ1-6	TRBV7-6	TRBD1	-	CASSWTGGHNSPLHF	TGTGCCAGCAGCTGGACAGGGGGCCATAATTCACCCCTCCACTTT
TRBJ2-7	TRBV6-2/TRBV6-3	TRBD2	many	CASSRTSGDSYEQYF	TGTGCCAGCAGCAGAACTAGCGGTGATTCCTACGAGCAGTACTTC
TRBJ2-4	TRBV7-2	-	-	CASSWDTSNIQYF	TGTGCCAGCAGCTGGGACACCTCGAACATTCAGTACTTC
TRBJ1-6	TRBV7-8	-	few	CASSVARQGYPALHF	TGTGCCAGCAGCGTCGCGAGGCAGGGGTATCCCGCCCTCCACTTT
TRBJ2-7	TRBV20-1	TRBD1	many	CSARKGQGAFEQYF	TGCAGTGCCAGAAAGGGACAGGGGGCTTTCGAGCAGTACTTC
TRBJ2-6	TRBV6-2/TRBV6-3	TRBD1	many	CASNPGQGFASGANVLTF	TGTGCCAGCAACCCGGGACAGGGGTTTGCATCTGGGGCCAACGTCCTGACTTTC
TRBJ2-5	TRBV14	TRBD1	-	CASSHKNRDRGMETQYF	TGTGCCAGCAGCCACAAAAACCGGGACAGGGGGATGGAGACCCAGTACTTC
TRBJ1-2	TRBV5-1	-	many	CASSFGANYGYTF	TGCGCCAGCAGCTTCGGGGCAAACTATGGCTACACCTTC
TRBJ2-2	TRBV20-1	TRBD2	-	CSARALAEHTGELFF	TGCAGTGCTAGGGCACTAGCGGAGCACACCGGGGAGCTGTTTTTT
TRBJ1-1	TRBV20-1	-	-	CSAAGLNLGTEAFF	TGCAGTGCTGCGGGCCTTAACCTAGGCACTGAAGCTTTCTTT
TRBJ2-1	TRBV7-2	-	many	CASSLDRNNEQFF	TGTGCCAGCAGCTTAGACCGAAACAATGAGCAGTTCTTC
TRBJ2-5	TRBV21-1	-	-	CARSGKDETQYF	TGTGCCCGCAGCGGGAAGGATGAGACCCAGTACTTC
TRBJ2-7	TRBV5-1	TRBD2	many	CASSLAGGPGEQYF	TGCGCCAGCAGTCTAGCGGGAGGGCCTGGCGAGCAGTACTTC
TRBJ1-5	TRBV6-2/TRBV6-3	TRBD1	many	CASSYPTGVDQPQHF	TGTGCCAGCAGTTACCCAACAGGGGTGGATCAGCCCCAGCATTTT
TRBJ2-1	TRBV20-1	TRBD2	many	CSASVGLAGGPSYNEQFF	TGCAGTGCTAGTGTGGGTCTAGCGGGAGGGCCCTCCTACAATGAGCAGTTCTTC
TRBJ1-2	TRBV5-1	-	many	CASSLEGQGYGYTF	TGCGCCAGCAGCTTGGAGGGCCAGGGCTATGGCTACACCTTC
TRBJ2-5	TRBV7-2	TRBD2	many	CASSLSGRGETQYF	TGTGCCAGCAGCTTAAGCGGGAGGGGAGAGACCCAGTACTTC
TRBJ1-6	TRBV5-6	TRBD1	many	CASSLTPGTVNSPLHF	TGTGCCAGCAGCTTGACTCCTGGGACAGTCAATTCACCCCTCCACTTT
TRBJ2-7	TRBV7-9	-	many	CASTTEQGSKSYEQYF	TGTGCCAGCACCACGGAACAGGGCTCGAAGTCATACGAGCAGTACTTC
TRBJ1-1	TRBV20-1	-	many	CSASFGLNTEAFF	TGCAGTGCTAGTTTTGGGTTGAACACTGAAGCTTTCTTT
TRBJ2-2	TRBV12-3/TRBV12-4	-	-	CASRGRGKPLAGELFF	TGTGCCAGCAGGGGGAGGGGGAAACCATTAGCCGGGGAGCTGTTTTTT
TRBJ2-5	TRBV18	TRBD1	few	CASSPQGAVETQYF	TGTGCCAGCTCACCGCAGGGGGCTGTAGAGACCCAGTACTTC
TRBJ2-1	TRBV28	TRBD1	many	CASRPGTVPEQFF	TGTGCCAGCAGGCCCGGGACAGTACCTGAGCAGTTCTTC
TRBJ2-1	TRBV11-2	-	many	CASSLDPRPSEQFF	TGTGCCAGCAGCTTAGATCCCAGACCCTCTGAGCAGTTCTTC
TRBJ2-7	TRBV28	TRBD2	many	CASKGQAGVREQYF	TGTGCAAGCAAGGGTCAGGCGGGAGTGCGAGAGCAGTACTTC
TRBJ1-3	TRBV10-3	-	many	CATQGREGNTIYF	TGTGCCACCCAGGGACGGGAGGGAAACACCATATATTTT
TRBJ2-1	TRBV5-1	-	many	CASSLAYNEQFF	TGCGCCAGCAGCCTGGCTTACAATGAGCAGTTCTTC
TRBJ2-1	TRBV20-1	TRBD2	few	CSAREPYPEFSGEYNEQFF	TGCAGTGCTAGAGAACCCTACCCGGAATTTAGCGGGGAGTACAATGAGCAGTTCTTC
TRBJ2-5	TRBV7-2	-	-	CASSLIRKQETQYF	TGTGCCAGCAGCTTAATCAGAAAACAAGAGACCCAGTACTTC
TRBJ2-1	TRBV5-5	TRBD2	many	CASSPLAGVVNEQFF	TGTGCCAGCAGCCCTCTAGCGGGAGTGGTCAATGAGCAGTTCTTC
TRBJ1-6	TRBV28	TRBD1	many	CASSSGTGSSYNSPLHF	TGTGCCAGCAGTTCAGGGACAGGGAGCTCCTATAATTCACCCCTCCACTTT
TRBJ2-7	TRBV5-1	TRBD1	-	CAGSLVGGQGVGEQYF	TGCGCCGGCAGCTTGGTAGGCGGTCAGGGGGTCGGCGAGCAGTACTTC
TRBJ1-5	TRBV12-3/TRBV12-4	-	few	CASSEDGYNQPQHF	TGTGCCAGCAGTGAGGACGGCTACAATCAGCCCCAGCATTTT
TRBJ2-7	TRBV28	-	many	CASSLSSAYPLQQYF	TGTGCCAGCAGTTTATCGTCAGCGTACCCCCTCCAGCAGTACTTC
TRBJ2-3	TRBV7-8	-	many	CASSLDFLDTQYF	TGTGCCAGCAGCTTAGATTTTCTGGATACGCAGTATTTT
TRBJ2-1	TRBV12-3/TRBV12-4	-	many	CASTPVSNEQFF	TGTGCCAGCACCCCCGTTTCAAATGAGCAGTTCTTC
TRBJ2-1	TRBV20-1	-	many	CSAHWGGIIGSEQFF	TGCAGTGCCCACTGGGGCGGGATAATAGGCAGTGAGCAGTTCTTC
TRBJ2-1	TRBV7-8	TRBD2	many	CASSVRRAGGYNEQFF	TGTGCCAGCAGCGTTAGACGAGCGGGAGGATACAATGAGCAGTTCTTC
TRBJ2-1	TRBV7-2	-	few	CASSSFHEQFF	TGTGCCAGCAGCTCCTTTCATGAGCAGTTCTTC
TRBJ2-1	TRBV20-1	TRBD2	many	CSARDLAGGLDEQFF	TGCAGTGCTAGAGACTTAGCGGGAGGGTTGGATGAGCAGTTCTTC
TRBJ2-5	TRBV3-1	-	many	CASSMGVTKETQYF	TGTGCCAGCAGCATGGGAGTAACAAAAGAGACCCAGTACTTC
TRBJ2-7	TRBV5-1	-	few	CASSLVTGITYEQYF	TGCGCCAGCAGCTTGGTCACAGGAATTACCTACGAGCAGTACTTC
TRBJ2-2	TRBV4-1	TRBD2	many	CASSQTPSGGRYTGELFF	TGCGCCAGCAGCCAAACCCCTAGCGGTGGAAGGTACACCGGGGAGCTGTTTTTT
TRBJ2-3	TRBV7-2	-	-	CASTTYRRRENTDTQYF	TGTGCCAGCACCACTTACCGACGAAGGGAGAATACAGATACGCAGTATTTT
TRBJ2-2	TRBV5-1	-	many	CASSLDSVPGELFF	TGCGCCAGCAGCTTGGATTCGGTTCCCGGGGAGCTGTTTTTT
TRBJ2-1	TRBV7-3	-	-	CASSLTGDALNEQFF	TGTGCCAGCAGCTTAACAGGAGACGCTTTGAATGAGCAGTTCTTC
TRBJ1-2	TRBV5-5	-	many	CASSLSRTAPNGYTF	TGTGCCAGCAGCTTATCTAGGACGGCACCAAATGGCTACACCTTC
TRBJ2-2	TRBV20-1	TRBD1	many	CSAKNRGNTGELFF	TGCAGTGCTAAGAACAGGGGGAACACCGGGGAGCTGTTTTTT
TRBJ2-1	TRBV12-3/TRBV12-4	-	-	CASSSGQYTEQFF	TGTGCCAGCAGCTCGGGACAATACACTGAGCAGTTCTTC
TRBJ2-5	TRBV29-1	-	-	CSTKPLLSGETQYF	TGCAGCACAAAGCCCCTACTCTCTGGGGAGACCCAGTACTTC
TRBJ2-1	TRBV6-2/TRBV6-3	TRBD1	few	CASSTRDRGSYNEQFF	TGTGCCAGCAGTACCAGGGACAGGGGATCCTACAATGAGCAGTTCTTC